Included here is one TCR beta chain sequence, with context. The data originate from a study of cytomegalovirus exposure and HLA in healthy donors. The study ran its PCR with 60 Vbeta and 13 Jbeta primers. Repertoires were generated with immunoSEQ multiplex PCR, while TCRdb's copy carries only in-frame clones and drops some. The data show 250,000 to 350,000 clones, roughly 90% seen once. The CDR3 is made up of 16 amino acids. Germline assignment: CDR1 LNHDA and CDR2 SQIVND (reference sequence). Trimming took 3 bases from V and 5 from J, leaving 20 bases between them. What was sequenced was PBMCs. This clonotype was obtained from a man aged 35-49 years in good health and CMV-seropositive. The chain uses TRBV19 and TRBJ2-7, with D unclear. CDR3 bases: TGTGCCAGTAGTATTCGTTGGCGCCCCCGCGACAACGAGCAGTACTTC. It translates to CASSIRWRPRDNEQYF.